This is a list of T cell receptor beta chains from one sample in a study of blood T cell repertoires in COVID-19. This table comes from immunoSEQ multiplex PCR, and its TCRdb copy is limited to in-frame clones, with some not included. Of about 670,000 clones in the sample, about 87% are singletons; the top ten hold roughly 0.25%. The sample consisted of peripheral blood. The receptors come from a woman under 30 with acute or convalescent COVID-19. The CDR3 runs from the conserved cysteine through the conserved F or W.

v_call	j_call	cdr3_aa
TRBV10-3	TRBJ1-2	CAIGEGGVNYGYTF
TRBV5-4	TRBJ1-1	CASSATGLNTEAFF
TRBV3-1/TRBV3-2	TRBJ2-7	CASSQRWATYSYEQYF
TRBV3-1/TRBV3-2	TRBJ1-3	CASSPTALGGNTIYF
TRBV11-2	TRBJ1-5	CASSPQGAVNQPQHF
TRBV19	TRBJ2-1	CASIGWLAGPGEQFF
TRBV3-1/TRBV3-2	TRBJ2-5	CASSQLGTQETQYF
TRBV6-5	TRBJ1-4	CASRRQGSREKLFF
TRBV30	TRBJ1-2	CAWSLMTGLKTF
TRBV6-5	TRBJ2-7	CASSYSGGPYEQYF